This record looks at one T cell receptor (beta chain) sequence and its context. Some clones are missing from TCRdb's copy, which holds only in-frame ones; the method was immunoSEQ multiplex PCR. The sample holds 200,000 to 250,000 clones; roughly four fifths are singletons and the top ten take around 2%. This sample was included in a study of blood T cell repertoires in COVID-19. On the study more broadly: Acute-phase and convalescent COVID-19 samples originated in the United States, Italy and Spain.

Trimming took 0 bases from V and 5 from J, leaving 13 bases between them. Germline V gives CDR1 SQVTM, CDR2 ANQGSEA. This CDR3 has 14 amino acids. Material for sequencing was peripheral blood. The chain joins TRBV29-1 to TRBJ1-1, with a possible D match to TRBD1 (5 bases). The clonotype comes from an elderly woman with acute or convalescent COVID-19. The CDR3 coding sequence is TGCAGCGTTGAAGATAATCAGGGAAGGACTGAAGCTTTCTTT. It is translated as CSVEDNQGRTEAFF.